This TCR beta chain was identified during a study of T cells after yellow fever vaccination. Broader study findings: There was a small share of clonotypes that showed up in both the CD4 and CD8 compartments. Among primary-vaccination clones, most reappeared after the booster, at 96% for CD4 and roughly 90% for CD8.

This CDR3 spans 14 amino acids. Trimming took 11 bases from V and 3 from J, leaving 17 bases between them. Germline CDR1 and CDR2: MNHEY and SVGAGI. A remark on this clonotype: Its antigen is undetermined.

It was through 5'RACE template switching that TCR cDNA was made, with a universal primer site and UMIs added. Each CDR3 protein gets one entry after TCRdb re-called the 5' RACE reads with MiXCR. The data show some 350,000 distinct CDR3 sequences, over 4% seen once. The V and J genes are TRBV6-5 and TRBJ1-3, with D unresolved. Specimen: PBMCs, collected 5 days after the yellow fever booster vaccination. The receptor's source is a man aged 18-30 years who received the YFV17D yellow fever vaccine. The CDR3 sequence is CASMVGWNGNTIYF. Here the CDR3 DNA reads TGTGCCTCTATGGTCGGTTGGAATGGAAACACCATATATTTT.